These 30 T cell receptor beta chains were all obtained from the same sample, sequenced in a study of shared clonotypes between healthy human individuals. Sequencing was performed with immunoSEQ multiplex PCR; in TCRdb, only in-frame clones are kept and a portion is missing. Among about 1.1 million clones listed, about four fifths were seen once. The sequencing input was memory CD4+ T cells from PBMCs. Subset of the sample: CD45RA-negative fraction. The receptors originated from a man younger than 35 in good health. Some clones in this sample may be carry-over from other donors' samples.

V and J are TRBV10-3 and TRBJ1-2; no firm D call. CDR3 length: 12 amino acids. With 0 bases removed from V and 8 bases from J, the gap between germline ends came to 7 bases. Germline V CDR1 and CDR2: ENHRY, SYGVKD. The CDR3 DNA sequence: TGTGCCATCAGTGAGTCTCTCTCAGGCTACACCTTC. Its protein is CAISESLSGYTF.

The chain joins TRBV7-6 to TRBJ2-5, with D possibly matching TRBD1 (6 bases). Trimming left V 4 bases short and J 3 bases short, with 18 bases between. Germline CDR1 SGHVS, CDR2 FNYEAQ. The CDR3 is made up of 16 amino acids. The chain's CDR3 is CASSSDRTAQEETQYF. The CDR3 DNA reads TGTGCCAGCAGCTCCGACCGGACAGCTCAGGAAGAGACCCAGTACTTC.

V is TRBV28 and J is TRBJ1-1; tentatively, D is TRBD1 (6 bases). V shed 6 bases and J shed 1 base, with 15 bases lying between them. The CDR3 is made up of 15 amino acids. Germline V CDR1 and CDR2: MDHEN, SYDVKM. CDR3 sequence: CASRVGGGGNTEAFF. The CDR3 DNA reads as TGTGCCAGCAGGGTAGGGGGAGGGGGGAACACTGAAGCTTTCTTT.

This sequence joins TRBV4-2 and TRBJ2-5; D is unresolved. With 1 base removed from V and 1 base from J, the gap between germline ends came to 10 bases. CDR1 LGHNA and CDR2 YNFKEQ come from the germline V gene. The CDR3 has 15 amino acids. In nucleotides, the CDR3 is TGTGCCAGCAGCCAAGGGAACAGAGGCCAAGAGACCCAGTACTTC. Residues: CASSQGNRGQETQYF.

This clone occurred once. This chain links TRBV2 with TRBJ2-7; D unclear. Trimming left V 6 bases short and J 2 bases short, with 8 bases between. The CDR3 totals 12 residues. Germline V gives CDR1 SNHLY, CDR2 FYNNEI. CDR3 in DNA: TGTGCCAGCAGGATGTTAGCCTACGAGCAGTACTTC. Translated, it gives CASRMLAYEQYF.

Remarks on this clone: A much more abundant neighbour one base away suggests this may be a read error. Other DNA sequences from this sample encode an identical CDR3 as well. The gene calls are TRBV2 and TRBJ2-3, with D possibly being TRBD1 (5 bases). The germline CDR1 and CDR2 sequences are SNHLY and FYNNEI. Trimming cost V 5 bases and J 1 base, with 7 bases left between them. The CDR3 contains 13 residues. The CDR3 spells CASSSQGTDTQYF. The CDR3 bases are TGTGCCAGCAGTTCACAGGGCACAGATACGCAGTATTTT.

The chain recombines TRBV29-1 with TRBJ2-7, with D tentatively TRBD1 (6 bases). The V end lost 7 bases, the J end lost 0 bases, and 16 bases lay between the germline ends. This CDR3 has 14 amino acids. Germline V gene data show CDR1 as SQVTM and CDR2 as ANQGSEA. CDR3 loop: CSAGRGRSSYEQYF. The CDR3 DNA is TGCAGCGCCGGCAGGGGAAGGAGCTCCTACGAGCAGTACTTC.

This clone came up a few times. The chain has TRBV9 and TRBJ1-1; possibly TRBD1 for D (6 bases). The CDR3 consists of 14 residues. Germline lookup yields CDR1 SGDLS and CDR2 YYNGEE. Trimming stripped 4 bases from V and 4 bases from J, with 14 bases between. CDR3 in DNA: TGTGCCAGCAGCACTCAGGGGCAGGCCACTGAAGCTTTCTTT. Translation: CASSTQGQATEAFF.

J is TRBJ1-1 and V is TRBV18; D gene uncertain. The V and J ends lost 9 bases and 0 bases respectively, with 5 bases between them. Germline CDR1 is KGHSH and CDR2 is LQKENI. The CDR3 spans 11 residues. CDR3 sequence (DNA): TGTGCCAGTATAATGAACACTGAAGCTTTCTTT. Amino acids: CASIMNTEAFF.

This sequence joins TRBV6-6 and TRBJ2-2; D gene unclear. This CDR3 comprises 16 residues. V lost 2 bases and J lost 1, with 11 bases in between. The V gene's germline CDR1 is MNHNY and CDR2 SVGAGI (reference sequence). The CDR3 reads CASSYHPTGNTGELFF. CDR3 DNA: TGTGCCAGCAGTTACCACCCTACGGGGAACACCGGGGAGCTGTTTTTT.

J is TRBJ1-2 and V is TRBV28; D is unclear. The CDR3 runs 12 residues. Germline CDR1 is MDHEN and CDR2 is SYDVKM. V was trimmed by 3 bases and J by 8 bases, leaving 10 bases between them. CDR3 amino acids: CASSFLLGGYTF. The DNA of the CDR3 is TGTGCCAGCAGTTTCTTACTAGGGGGCTACACCTTC.

The chain uses TRBV27 and TRBJ1-1; 9 bases align to TRBD1. The germline V gene encodes CDR1 MNHEY and CDR2 SMNVEV (reference sequence). CDR3 size: 16 residues. Trimming cost V 0 bases and J 1 base; bases outside gene matches: 3. This CDR3 reads CASSLSRGQGNTEAFF. In DNA, the CDR3 is TGTGCCAGCAGTTTATCTAGGGGACAGGGGAACACTGAAGCTTTCTTT.

In this sample, this clone turned up once. This likely stems from a read error, as it lies one base from a far larger clone. The chain has TRBV29-1 and TRBJ2-5; D may match TRBD1 or TRBD2 (5 bases each). CDR3 length: 13 residues. CDR1 SQVTM and CDR2 ANQGSEA come from the germline V gene. The germline V and J ends were trimmed by 7 bases and 5 bases, with 17 bases remaining between them. The CDR3 DNA sequence: TGCAGCGCCCATTCTCAGGGACCGGAGACCCAGTACTTC. Translated: CSAHSQGPETQYF.

V and J are TRBV5-1 and TRBJ2-7, with a possible D match to TRBD1 (6 bases). CDR1 and CDR2 from the germline V gene are SGHRS and YFSETQ. The V and J ends lost 2 bases and 3 bases respectively, with 15 bases between them. This CDR3 is built from 15 residues. In DNA, the CDR3 is TGCGCCAGCAGCTTCTGGGGGCAGCCCATCTACGAGCAGTACTTC. Its translation is CASSFWGQPIYEQYF.

This chain connects TRBV6-5 to TRBJ2-7; TRBD2 aligns across 13 bases. This CDR3 is 15 amino acids long. V was clipped by 7 bases and J by 3 bases; unmatched bases: 6. Germline V gene data show CDR1 as MNHEY and CDR2 as SVGAGI. CDR3 bases: TGTGCCAGCAAGCAAGGACTAGCGGGAGACTACGAGCAGTACTTC. Encoded protein: CASKQGLAGDYEQYF.

On this clone itself: In the same sample, other DNA sequences code for this CDR3. The rearrangement links TRBV9 to TRBJ2-7; TRBD2 matches at 9 bases. Germline V CDR1 and CDR2: SGDLS, YYNGEE. This CDR3 comprises 15 residues. Germline trimming cut 0 bases from V and 4 bases from J; bases unmatched to any gene: 5. Here the CDR3 DNA reads TGTGCCAGCAGCGTAGGGGCGGGAGGGCCTTACGAGCAGTACTTC. It is translated as CASSVGAGGPYEQYF.

As to this clone: This may stem from a read error, because a much larger clone lies one nucleotide away. The V call is TRBV7-8, the J call TRBJ2-7; D perhaps matches TRBD1 (6 bases). Per the germline V gene, CDR1 is SGHVS and CDR2 is FQNEAQ. The CDR3 has 13 amino acids. The ends were cut back, 5 bases at V and 2 bases at J, with 10 bases in the middle. This CDR3 is CASSADRTYEQYF. The CDR3 DNA reads TGTGCCAGCAGCGCGGACAGAACCTACGAGCAGTACTTC. The full variable domain, its missing parts supplied by reference TRBV7-8 and TRBJ2-7, is GAGVSQSPRYKVAKRGQDVALRCDPISGHVSLFWYQQALGQGPEFLTYFQNEAQLDKSGLPSDRFFAERPEGSVSTLKIQRTQQEDSAVYLCASSADRTYEQYFGPGTRLTVT.

The chain has TRBV27 and TRBJ2-1, with 9 bases identical to TRBD2. The germline gives CDR1 MNHEY, CDR2 SMNVEV (reference sequence). The V and J ends lost 6 bases and 7 bases, in that order; junction bases with no gene match: 13. This CDR3 has 16 residues. In nucleotides, the CDR3 is TGTGCCAGCAGCGCAGCGCGAGCGGGAGGCGGGAATGAGCAGTTCTTC. Protein product: CASSAARAGGGNEQFF.

CDR3 residues: CASSWTPTGSLETQYF. In DNA, the CDR3 is TGTGCCAGCAGCTGGACCCCTACAGGGTCACTAGAGACCCAGTACTTC. The chain links TRBV5-6 to TRBJ2-5; D perhaps matches TRBD1 (6 bases). There are 16 residues in the CDR3. The V and J ends lost 3 bases and 4 bases respectively, with 19 bases between them. Germline assignment: CDR1 SGHDT and CDR2 YYEEEE. The entire variable domain, with the rest obtained from reference TRBV5-6 and TRBJ2-5, is as follows: DAGVTQSPTHLIKTRGQQVTLRCSPKSGHDTVSWYQQALGQGPQFIFQYYEEEERQRGNFPDRFSGHQFPNYSSELNVNALLLGDSALYLCASSWTPTGSLETQYFGPGTRLLVL.

This clone was seen once. The rearrangement uses TRBV5-1 and TRBJ2-5, with 9 bases matching TRBD1. Germline values: CDR1 SGHRS, CDR2 YFSETQ. This CDR3 is 14 amino acids long. The ends lost 2 bases at V and 4 bases at J; junction bases unmatched: 3. CDR3: CASSFTGGAETQYF. The CDR3 nucleotides are TGCGCCAGCAGCTTTACAGGGGGCGCAGAGACCCAGTACTTC.

The chain uses TRBV9 and TRBJ2-7; 12 bases match TRBD2. The CDR3 is 17 residues long. CDR1 is SGDLS, CDR2 YYNGEE, per germline. After removal of 0 bases from V and 7 bases from J, the junction contained 11 bases not matched to a gene. The CDR3 spells CASSVEASGRAWREQYF. DNA for the CDR3: TGTGCCAGCAGCGTAGAGGCTAGCGGGAGGGCCTGGAGGGAGCAGTACTTC.

This clone was counted between two and nine times. The chain employs TRBV20-1 and TRBJ1-1; D uncertain. Looked up from germline, CDR1 is DFQATT and CDR2 is SNEGSKA (reference sequence). The CDR3 has 11 residues. In DNA, the CDR3 is TGCGCCCCCCGGGGAAACACTGAAGCTTTCTTT. This codes for CAPRGNTEAFF.

The chain carries TRBV7-9 and TRBJ1-1; D uncertain. From germline, CDR1 is SEHNR and CDR2 FQNEAQ (reference sequence). The V and J ends lost 5 bases and 1 base respectively, with 8 bases between them. The CDR3 totals 13 residues. The chain's CDR3 is CASSRVANTEAFF. CDR3 sequence (DNA): TGTGCCAGCAGCAGGGTCGCGAACACTGAAGCTTTCTTT.

This clone showed up just a few times. The chain employs TRBV2 and TRBJ1-2, with D possibly TRBD1 on 5 matching bases. CDR3 length equals 15 residues. The V end was cut by 1 base, the J end by 3 bases, with 12 bases between. CDR1 and CDR2 from the germline V gene are SNHLY and FYNNEI. CDR3 sequence: CASSEVGGYDYGYTF. The CDR3 nucleotides read TGTGCCAGCAGTGAAGTTGGGGGGTATGACTATGGCTACACCTTC.

Only a few counts were recorded for this clone. The chain combines TRBV27 with TRBJ1-5, with D perhaps TRBD1 (5 bases). This CDR3 has 14 residues. Germline lookup yields CDR1 MNHEY and CDR2 SMNVEV (reference sequence). The V end was cut by 5 bases, the J end by 2 bases, with 10 bases between. Written as DNA, the CDR3 is TGTGCCAGCAGTACTCTGGGGGGCAATCAGCCCCAGCATTTT. It translates to CASSTLGGNQPQHF.

The chain couples TRBV5-1 to TRBJ2-5; the D gene is possibly TRBD2 (5 bases). Per germline, CDR1 SGHRS and CDR2 YFSETQ. The CDR3 totals 12 residues. Trimming took 0 bases from V and 7 from J, leaving 7 bases between them. CDR3 amino acids: CASSLGGGTQYF. The DNA of the CDR3 is TGCGCCAGCAGCTTGGGCGGAGGGACCCAGTACTTC.

This clone showed up just once. The J gene is TRBJ1-2, the V gene TRBV9; TRBD1 might be the D (6 bases). This CDR3 comprises 14 residues. Germline loops: CDR1 SGDLS, CDR2 YYNGEE. The V and J ends lost 6 bases and 2 bases respectively, with 14 bases between them. The CDR3 loop reads CASTLDSRNYGYTF. The CDR3 nucleotides are TGTGCCAGCACCTTGGACAGCCGAAACTATGGCTACACCTTC.

The rearrangement links TRBV7-2 to TRBJ2-7, with D perhaps matching TRBD2 (7 bases). Germline values: CDR1 SGHTA, CDR2 FQGNSA. V was cut by 3 bases and J by 3 bases, with 15 bases left in between. There are 15 residues in the CDR3. The DNA of the CDR3 is TGTGCCAGCAGCTTGGGGGCGGGAGTGGGCTACGAGCAGTACTTC. Protein product: CASSLGAGVGYEQYF.

This rearrangement joins TRBV27 to TRBJ2-2; D gene unclear. V was trimmed by 7 bases and J by 3 bases, leaving 12 bases between them. The CDR3 sequence is 14 residues long. Germline CDR1 and CDR2: MNHEY and SMNVEV (reference sequence). CDR3 sequence: CASTLDGYTGELFF. The CDR3 DNA sequence: TGTGCCAGCACCCTAGACGGATACACCGGGGAGCTGTTTTTT.

The chain links TRBV2 to TRBJ2-5; D call uncertain. Germline CDR1 and CDR2: SNHLY and FYNNEI. V was shortened by 1 base and J by 3 bases, with 6 bases between the two germline ends. The CDR3 is made up of 13 amino acids. The CDR3 bases are TGTGCCAGCAGTGAAGAGGTAGAAGAGACCCAGTACTTC. It is translated as CASSEEVEETQYF.